These 13 T cell receptor beta chains were all obtained from the same sample, sequenced in a study of T-cell reconstitution after alpha-beta-depleted transplantation in children. Preparation of the TCRbeta library was carried out with unique molecular identifiers. TCRdb analysed the PCR reads with MiXCR anew, one entry per CDR3 protein. The sample has over 150,000 distinct CDR3 sequences, around 7% seen once. Sequenced material: PBMCs from the stem cell graft donor, taken from the stem cell graft. Receptors were obtained from a human donor who donated a stem cell graft to a child with Wiskott-Aldrich syndrome.

This clonotype was seen only a few times. The V call is TRBV19, the J call TRBJ2-3, with D perhaps TRBD1 or TRBD2 (5 bases each). Germline V gene lookup returns CDR1 LNHDA and CDR2 SQIVND (reference sequence). The length of the CDR3 is 15 residues. Trimming shortened V by 8 bases and J by 0 bases, and 15 bases separated the two germline ends. This CDR3 reads CASQGTYASTDTQYF. CDR3 bases: TGTGCCAGTCAAGGGACCTACGCGAGCACAGATACGCAGTATTTT. Combining the CDR3 with reference TRBV19 and TRBJ2-3 gives the whole variable domain DGGITQSPKYLFRKEGQNVTLSCEQNLNHDAMYWYRQDPGQGLRLIYYSQIVNDFQKGDIAEGYSVSREKKESFPLTVTSAQKNPTAFYLCASQGTYASTDTQYFGPGTRLTVL.

This clonotype was counted many times. The chain links TRBV5-5 to TRBJ1-5, with 9 bases fitting TRBD1. CDR3 length equals 16 residues. The ends lost 3 bases at V and 7 bases at J; junction bases unmatched: 11. CDR1 and CDR2 from the germline V gene are SGHKS and YYEKEE (reference sequence). The CDR3 region is CASSSTGTGRNQPQHF. The CDR3, as DNA: TGTGCCAGCAGCTCTACCGGGACAGGGAGAAACCAGCCCCAGCATTTT.

This clonotype appeared many times. This chain joins TRBV4-3 and TRBJ1-4, with D hard to call. The CDR3 is 13 residues long. V was trimmed by 0 bases and J by 8 bases, leaving 7 bases between them. Germline CDR1 is LGHNA and CDR2 is YSLEER. CDR3 coding DNA: TGCGCCAGCAGCCAAGAAGCGGGGGAAAAACTGTTTTTT. Amino acid sequence: CASSQEAGEKLFF.

With respect to this clonotype: A clone one base away is much larger, so this may be a read error. CDR3 DNA: TGTGCCAGCAGCCGAGGAGCACGAGGGTCCTATGGCTACACCTTC. Amino acid sequence: CASSRGARGSYGYTF. This chain links TRBV3-1 with TRBJ1-2, with D hard to call. From germline, CDR1 is LGHDT and CDR2 YNNKEL (reference sequence). The V and J ends lost 4 bases and 4 bases respectively, with 16 bases between them. The CDR3 runs to 15 residues.

This clonotype has just a few counts. Here the CDR3 DNA reads TGTGCCACACGCCCCGGGTCCCAGGTAGGGCCCCAGCATTTT. As protein: CATRPGSQVGPQHF. This chain uses TRBV15 with TRBJ1-5; D not certain. The CDR3 runs 14 residues. V was trimmed by 9 bases and J by 9 bases, leaving 21 bases between them. Per the germline V gene, CDR1 is LNHNV and CDR2 is YYDKDF (reference sequence).

This clonotype has a handful of counts. This chain joins TRBV11-2 and TRBJ2-2; possible D gene TRBD2, 5 bases. This CDR3 comprises 14 residues. Germline V gene lookup returns CDR1 SGHAT and CDR2 FQNNGV. V was clipped by 3 bases and J by 6 bases, with 11 bases between them. CDR3 nucleotide sequence: TGTGCCAGCAGCTTCCTAGCAGGAGCCGGGGAGCTGTTTTTT. Amino acid sequence: CASSFLAGAGELFF.

This clonotype was seen ten or more times. The V gene is TRBV7-9, the J gene TRBJ2-7, with 10 bases aligning to TRBD1. The CDR3 spans 16 residues. The trim removed 2 bases at V and 2 bases at J, leaving 6 bases unmatched. Germline V lookup: CDR1 SEHNR, CDR2 FQNEAQ (reference sequence). CDR3 nucleotide sequence: TGTGCCAGCAGCTTATTCTCCGGGACAGGGGCCTACGAGCAGTACTTC. It encodes CASSLFSGTGAYEQYF.

This clonotype was seen at least ten times. This sequence joins TRBV6-5 and TRBJ2-3; 7 positions agree with TRBD1. CDR3 size: 15 residues. CDR1 is MNHEY, CDR2 SVGAGI, per germline. V lost 6 bases and J lost 3; bases outside the gene matches: 9. CDR3 sequence (DNA): TGTGCCAGCAGACTCGTTCCGACAGGGACAGATACGCAGTATTTT. It translates to CASRLVPTGTDTQYF.

This sequence joins TRBV5-8 and TRBJ2-1; D might be TRBD1 (5 bases). The CDR3 runs to 17 residues. Germline V gives CDR1 SGHTS, CDR2 YDEGEE. V was pared by 2 bases and J by 0 bases, with 15 bases between. The CDR3 loop is CASSLGVALVSYNEQFF. The CDR3 DNA reads as TGTGCCAGCAGCTTAGGGGTGGCGCTCGTCTCCTACAATGAGCAGTTCTTC.

This clonotype has at least ten counts. The chain combines TRBV5-1 with TRBJ1-2; 7 bases agree with TRBD1. CDR1 is SGHRS and CDR2 is YFSETQ in the germline V gene. This CDR3 region has 15 residues. Losses at the gene ends were 3 bases for V and 2 bases for J; bases not matched to a gene: 7. CDR3 bases: TGCGCCAGCAGCTACCTCGGAGGGGGCAACTATGGCTACACCTTC. Residues: CASSYLGGGNYGYTF.

The CDR3 DNA sequence: TGTGCCAGCAGTTATAGGGAAGAGACCCAGTACTTC. Amino acid sequence: CASSYREETQYF. The rearrangement joins TRBV6-2 or TRBV6-3 to TRBJ2-5; no firm D call. V was trimmed by 3 bases and J by 3 bases, leaving 5 bases between them. CDR1 and CDR2 (germline): MNHEY, SVGEGT. The CDR3 consists of 12 residues.

This clonotype showed up many times. The CDR3 loop is CASSQDLRQSGMNTEAFF. In nucleotides, the CDR3 is TGTGCCAGCAGCCAAGACCTCAGACAGTCGGGAATGAACACTGAAGCTTTCTTT. The chain couples TRBV3-1 to TRBJ1-1, with D possibly TRBD1 on 5 matching bases. Per germline, CDR1 LGHDT and CDR2 YNNKEL (reference sequence). The CDR3 covers 18 residues. The V end was cut by 0 bases, the J end by 0 bases, with 17 bases between. The whole variable domain, filled in from reference TRBV3-1 and TRBJ1-1, reads DTAVSQTPKYLVTQMGNDKSIKCEQNLGHDTMYWYKQDSKKFLKIMFSYNNKELIINETVPNRFSPKSPDKAHLNLHINSLELGDSAVYFCASSQDLRQSGMNTEAFFGQGTRLTVV.

The CDR3 region has the DNA TGTGCCAGCAGCGTTTCTAGCTTCGAGACCCAGTACTTC. Amino acids: CASSVSSFETQYF. The chain links TRBV7-9 to TRBJ2-5, with D possibly matching TRBD2 (5 bases). This CDR3 region has 13 residues. Germline assignment: CDR1 SEHNR and CDR2 FQNEAQ (reference sequence). V was shortened by 5 bases and J by 5 bases, with 12 bases between the two germline ends.